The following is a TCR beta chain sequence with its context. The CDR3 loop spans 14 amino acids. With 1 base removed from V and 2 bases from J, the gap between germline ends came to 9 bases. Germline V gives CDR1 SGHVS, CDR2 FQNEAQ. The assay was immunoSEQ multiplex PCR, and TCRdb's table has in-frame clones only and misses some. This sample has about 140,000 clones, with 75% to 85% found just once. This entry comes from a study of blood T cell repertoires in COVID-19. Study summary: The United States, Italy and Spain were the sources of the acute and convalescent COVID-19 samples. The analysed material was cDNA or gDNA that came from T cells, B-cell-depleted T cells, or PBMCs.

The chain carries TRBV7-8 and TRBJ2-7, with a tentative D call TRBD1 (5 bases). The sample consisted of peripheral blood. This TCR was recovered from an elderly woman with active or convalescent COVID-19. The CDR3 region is CASSLGGTTYEQYF. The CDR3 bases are TGTGCCAGCAGCTTAGGGGGCACGACCTACGAGCAGTACTTC. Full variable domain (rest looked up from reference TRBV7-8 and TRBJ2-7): GAGVSQSPRYKVAKRGQDVALRCDPISGHVSLFWYQQALGQGPEFLTYFQNEAQLDKSGLPSDRFFAERPEGSVSTLKIQRTQQEDSAVYLCASSLGGTTYEQYFGPGTRLTVT.